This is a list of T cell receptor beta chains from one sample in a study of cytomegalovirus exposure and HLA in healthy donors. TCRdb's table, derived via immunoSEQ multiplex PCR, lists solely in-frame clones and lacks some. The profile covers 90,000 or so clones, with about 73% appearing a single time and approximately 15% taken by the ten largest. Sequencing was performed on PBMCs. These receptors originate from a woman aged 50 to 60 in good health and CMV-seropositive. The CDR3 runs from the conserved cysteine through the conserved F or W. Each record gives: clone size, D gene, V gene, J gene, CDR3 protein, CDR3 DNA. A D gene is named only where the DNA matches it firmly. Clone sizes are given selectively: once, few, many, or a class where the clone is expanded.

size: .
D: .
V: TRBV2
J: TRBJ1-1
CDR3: CARHAEAFF
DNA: TGTGCCAGGCACGCGGAAGCTTTCTTT

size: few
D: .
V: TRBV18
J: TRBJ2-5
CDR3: CASSPVEAEETQYF
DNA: TGTGCCAGCTCACCAGTAGAAGCCGAAGAGACCCAGTACTTC

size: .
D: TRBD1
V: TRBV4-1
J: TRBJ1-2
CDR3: CASRPQPGQGFGDDGYTF
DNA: TGCGCCAGCAGACCTCAACCGGGACAGGGGTTCGGGGATGATGGCTACACCTTC

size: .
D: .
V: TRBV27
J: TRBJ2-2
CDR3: CASSLGGMNTGELFF
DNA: TGTGCCAGCAGTTTGGGCGGGATGAACACCGGGGAGCTGTTTTTT

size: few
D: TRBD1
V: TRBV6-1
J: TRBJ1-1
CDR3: CASKIGTGGGTEAFF
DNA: TGTGCCAGCAAAATAGGGACAGGTGGGGGCACTGAAGCTTTCTTT

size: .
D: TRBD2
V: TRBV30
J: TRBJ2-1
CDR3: CAWSVGLAGSYNEQFF
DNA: TGTGCCTGGAGTGTAGGCCTAGCGGGGTCATACAATGAGCAGTTCTTC

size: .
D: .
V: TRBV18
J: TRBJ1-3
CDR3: CASSSTRARGTGNTIYF
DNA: TGTGCCAGCTCATCAACTAGAGCCAGGGGAACTGGAAACACCATATATTTT

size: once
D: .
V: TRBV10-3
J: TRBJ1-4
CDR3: CAITPGTNEKLFF
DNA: TGTGCCATTACACCAGGGACTAATGAAAAACTGTTTTTT

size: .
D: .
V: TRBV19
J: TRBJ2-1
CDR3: CASSSRSSYNEQFF
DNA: TGTGCCAGTAGTAGTCGGAGCTCTTACAATGAGCAGTTCTTC

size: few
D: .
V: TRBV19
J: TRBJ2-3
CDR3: CASSIIPGDTQYF
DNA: TGTGCCAGTAGTATAATCCCCGGAGATACGCAGTATTTT

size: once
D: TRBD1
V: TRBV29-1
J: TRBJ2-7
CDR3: CSVEEGTGALYEQYF
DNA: TGCAGCGTTGAAGAGGGGACAGGGGCCCTCTACGAGCAGTACTTC

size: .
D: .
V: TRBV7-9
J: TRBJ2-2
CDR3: CASSLDSSYTGELFF
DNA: TGTGCCAGCAGCTTAGATTCTAGCTACACCGGGGAGCTGTTTTTT

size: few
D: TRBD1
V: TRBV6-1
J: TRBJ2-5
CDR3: CASTRSRGRGETQYF
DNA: TGTGCCAGCACGAGGTCCAGGGGGCGCGGAGAGACCCAGTACTTC

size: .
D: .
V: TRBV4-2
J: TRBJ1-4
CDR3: CASSQETRQGKLFF
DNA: TGTGCCAGCAGCCAGGAAACTAGGCAGGGGAAACTGTTTTTT

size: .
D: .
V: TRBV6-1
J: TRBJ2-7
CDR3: CASSETLGTLNEQYF
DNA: TGTGCCAGCAGTGAAACCCTCGGGACATTAAACGAGCAGTACTTC

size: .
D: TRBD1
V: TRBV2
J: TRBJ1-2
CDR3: CASKRETGGYYGYTF
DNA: TGTGCCAGCAAGAGAGAGACAGGGGGCTACTATGGCTACACCTTC

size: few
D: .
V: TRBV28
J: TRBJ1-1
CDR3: CAIRDTRTFEAFF
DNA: TGTGCCATAAGGGACACACGAACGTTTGAAGCTTTCTTT

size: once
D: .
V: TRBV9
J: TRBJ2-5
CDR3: CASSLLHLAGETQYF
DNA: TGTGCCAGCAGCCTTCTTCACCTGGCGGGAGAGACCCAGTACTTC

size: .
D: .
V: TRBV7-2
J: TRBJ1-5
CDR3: CASSSPGIYSNQPQHF
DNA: TGTGCCAGCAGCTCCCCAGGGATTTATAGCAATCAGCCCCAGCATTTT

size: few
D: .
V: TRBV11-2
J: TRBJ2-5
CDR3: CASSFSRTLQETQYF
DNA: TGTGCCAGCAGCTTCTCGAGGACATTACAAGAGACCCAGTACTTC

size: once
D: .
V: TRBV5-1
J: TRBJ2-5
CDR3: CASSLGTRETQYF
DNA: TGCGCCAGCAGCTTGGGGACTCGGGAGACCCAGTACTTC

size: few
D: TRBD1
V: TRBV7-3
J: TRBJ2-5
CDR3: CASSFTGGETQYF
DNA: TGTGCCAGCAGCTTCACAGGGGGAGAGACCCAGTACTTC

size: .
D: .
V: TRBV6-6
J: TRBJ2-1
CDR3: CASSYSDGLREQFF
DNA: TGTGCCAGCAGTTACTCGGATGGTCTGCGGGAGCAGTTCTTC

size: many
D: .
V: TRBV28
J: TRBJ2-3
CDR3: CASSSWATDTQYF
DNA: TGTGCCAGCAGTTCTTGGGCCACAGATACGCAGTATTTT

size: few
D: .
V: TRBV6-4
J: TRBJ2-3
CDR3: CASSGSGLPTDTQYF
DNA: TGTGCCAGCAGTGGATCAGGGCTCCCCACAGATACGCAGTATTTT

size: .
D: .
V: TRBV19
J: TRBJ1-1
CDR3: CASSALKGTEAFF
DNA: TGTGCCAGTAGTGCCCTAAAGGGGACTGAAGCTTTCTTT

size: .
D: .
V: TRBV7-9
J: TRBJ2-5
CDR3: CASSFGVQETQYF
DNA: TGTGCCAGCAGCTTCGGGGTCCAAGAGACCCAGTACTTC

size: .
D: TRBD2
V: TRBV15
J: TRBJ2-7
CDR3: CATSDGLAGRGNEQYF
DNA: TGTGCCACCAGCGACGGACTAGCGGGGCGGGGCAACGAGCAGTACTTC

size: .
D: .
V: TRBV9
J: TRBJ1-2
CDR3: CASSAGLGGYTF
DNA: TGTGCCAGCAGCGCGGGGTTGGGTGGCTACACCTTC